This T cell receptor beta chain was captured by sequencing in a study of blood T cell repertoires in COVID-19. The table came from immunoSEQ multiplex PCR; TCRdb's copy has only in-frame clones and leaves some out. The data hold 250,000 to 300,000 clones, with roughly nine tenths observed a single time. The V gene's germline CDR1 is SNHLY and CDR2 FYNNEI. V gave up 8 bases and J gave up 7 bases, with 9 bases separating them. The CDR3 is made up of 11 amino acids. This TCR was recovered from a woman younger than 45 with COVID-19, enrolled during active disease. This chain uses TRBV2 with TRBJ1-3; TRBD1 might be the D (6 bases). Sequencing used peripheral blood. CDR3 DNA sequence: TGTGCCAGCGCTACAGGGAACACCATATATTTT. This encodes CASATGNTIYF.